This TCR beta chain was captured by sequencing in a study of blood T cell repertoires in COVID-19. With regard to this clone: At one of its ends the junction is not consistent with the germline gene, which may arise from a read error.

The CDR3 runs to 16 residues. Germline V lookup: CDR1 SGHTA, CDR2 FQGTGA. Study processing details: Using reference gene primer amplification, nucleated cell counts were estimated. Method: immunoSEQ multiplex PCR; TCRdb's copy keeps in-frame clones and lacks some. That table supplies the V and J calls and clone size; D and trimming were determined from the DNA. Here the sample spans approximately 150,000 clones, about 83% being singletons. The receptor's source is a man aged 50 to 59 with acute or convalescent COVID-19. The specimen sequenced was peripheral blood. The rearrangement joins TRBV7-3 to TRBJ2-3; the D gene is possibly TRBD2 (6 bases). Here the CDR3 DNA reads TGTGCCAGCAGATTAACCGGGACTCAAAGTAGAGATACGCAGTATTTT. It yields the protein CASRLTGTQSRDTQYF.